The rows below give T cell receptor beta chains drawn from one sample of a study of cytomegalovirus exposure and HLA in healthy donors. Data came from immunoSEQ multiplex PCR; TCRdb stores just in-frame clones and leaves some out. This sample contains some 130,000 clones. Sequenced input: PBMCs. The receptors were sampled from a middle-aged woman in good health and CMV-seropositive. The CDR3 runs from the conserved cysteine through the conserved F or W. Fields, in order: V gene, D gene, J gene, CDR3 protein, CDR3 DNA. A D gene is named only where the DNA matches it firmly.

TRBV7-2	.	TRBJ2-3	CASSLGPAGDTQYF	TGTGCCAGCAGCTTAGGTCCTGCGGGAGATACGCAGTATTTT
TRBV10-3	TRBD2	TRBJ2-3	CAIRRALAGSTDTQYF	TGTGCCATCAGGAGGGCTTTAGCGGGTAGCACAGATACGCAGTATTTT
TRBV29-1	.	TRBJ2-7	CSVCSPTGVSSYEQYF	TGCAGCGTTTGTAGCCCCACGGGGGTTAGCTCCTACGAGCAGTACTTC
TRBV19	.	TRBJ2-3	CASRTKTRGGWDTQYF	TGTGCCAGTAGGACGAAGACTAGGGGAGGCTGGGATACGCAGTATTTT
TRBV19	.	TRBJ1-2	CASTPQGGNGYTF	TGTGCCAGTACCCCACAGGGTGGCAATGGCTACACCTTC
TRBV6-1	.	TRBJ2-7	CASSGQISYEQYF	TGTGCCAGCAGTGGACAGATATCCTACGAGCAGTACTTC
TRBV6-6	.	TRBJ1-3	CASMPGQGSGNTIYF	TGTGCCAGCATGCCAGGGCAGGGCTCTGGAAACACCATATATTTT
TRBV5-1	.	TRBJ1-2	CASSLQQASNYGYTF	TGCGCCAGCAGCTTGCAACAGGCTTCTAACTATGGCTACACCTTC
TRBV19	TRBD1	TRBJ1-5	CASSMGTDSNQPQHF	TGTGCCAGTAGTATGGGGACAGATAGCAATCAGCCCCAGCATTTT
TRBV6-1	.	TRBJ2-5	CASSEGPGFQETQYF	TGTGCCAGCAGTGAAGGTCCAGGTTTTCAAGAGACCCAGTACTTC
TRBV7-8	TRBD2	TRBJ2-7	CASSPGAGTTYEQYF	TGTGCCAGCAGCCCCGGGGCAGGGACTACCTACGAGCAGTACTTC
TRBV10-3	.	TRBJ1-1	CAISGVGGAEAFF	TGTGCCATCAGTGGGGTTGGGGGGGCTGAAGCTTTCTTT
TRBV7-9	.	TRBJ2-7	CASRQDSYEQYF	TGTGCCAGCAGACAGGACAGCTACGAGCAGTACTTC
TRBV6-1	.	TRBJ1-3	CASSRVLDAGNTIYF	TGTGCCAGCAGCAGGGTTTTGGATGCGGGAAACACCATATATTTT
TRBV28	TRBD1	TRBJ2-5	CASSLSKQGGETQYF	TGTGCCAGCAGTTTAAGTAAACAGGGGGGAGAGACCCAGTACTTC
TRBV25-1	TRBD1	TRBJ1-2	CASSRDRGDSYGYTF	TGTGCCAGCAGCCGGGACAGGGGCGATAGCTATGGCTACACCTTC
TRBV5-1	.	TRBJ1-6	CASSSGWEGTTLHF	TGCGCCAGCAGCTCGGGGTGGGAGGGGACGACCCTCCACTTT
TRBV30	TRBD1	TRBJ1-2	CAWKGTGSSEHYGYTF	TGTGCCTGGAAGGGGACAGGGTCATCGGAGCACTATGGCTACACCTTC
TRBV19	.	TRBJ2-7	CASSSSRGTYEQYF	TGTGCCAGTAGTTCGAGTCGGGGGACCTACGAGCAGTACTTC
TRBV6-6	.	TRBJ1-6	CASSQTGGSPLHF	TGTGCCAGCAGTCAAACAGGTGGCTCACCCCTCCACTTT
TRBV27	TRBD2	TRBJ2-7	CASSVKAGGFSSYEQYF	TGTGCCAGCAGTGTAAAAGCGGGAGGTTTCAGCTCCTACGAGCAGTACTTC
TRBV5-1	TRBD2	TRBJ2-3	CASSLVSGTTDTQYF	TGCGCCAGCAGCTTGGTTAGCGGGACCACAGATACGCAGTATTTT
TRBV7-3	.	TRBJ2-2	CASSSSNTGELFF	TGTGCCAGCAGCTCCTCGAACACCGGGGAGCTGTTTTTT
TRBV4-3	.	TRBJ1-1	CASSQVAGADTEAFF	TGCGCCAGCAGCCAAGTCGCGGGGGCGGACACTGAAGCTTTCTTT
TRBV2	TRBD1	TRBJ1-2	CASSVRDRGLGYTF	TGTGCCAGCAGTGTTAGGGACAGGGGGCTTGGCTACACCTTC
TRBV29-1	TRBD2	TRBJ2-3	CSVDGTSGRGTDTQYF	TGCAGCGTTGATGGGACTAGCGGGAGAGGGACAGATACGCAGTATTTT
TRBV16	TRBD2	TRBJ2-1	CASSGPGLAGVRSYNEQFF	TGTGCCAGCAGCGGACCGGGACTAGCGGGAGTTCGGTCCTACAATGAGCAGTTCTTC